The 5 T cell receptor beta chains below come from one sample, sequenced in a study of blood T cell repertoires in COVID-19. TCRdb keeps only in-frame clones here, not all; method: immunoSEQ multiplex PCR. The top ten clones hold 16% of a sample with about 120,000 clones, about four fifths of them seen once. The sequencing input was peripheral blood. These receptor sequences come from a man in his 60s with active or convalescent COVID-19.

CDR3 sequence: CASSPPSPDTQYF. In DNA, the CDR3 is TGTGCCAGCTCACCTCCCTCCCCAGATACGCAGTATTTT. The rearrangement joins TRBV18 to TRBJ2-3; the D is unclear. With 3 bases removed from V and 4 bases from J, the gap between germline ends came to 8 bases. The CDR3 covers 13 residues. Germline CDR1 reads KGHSH; CDR2 reads LQKENI.

This chain joins TRBV7-2 and TRBJ2-3; D not certain. This CDR3 contains 14 residues. V gave up 0 bases and J gave up 2 bases, with 6 bases separating them. Germline V gene sequence: CDR1 SGHTA, CDR2 FQGNSA. The CDR3 nucleotides read TGTGCCAGCAGCTTAGCGGGCTACACAGATACGCAGTATTTT. Translation: CASSLAGYTDTQYF.

This chain joins TRBV10-3 and TRBJ2-5; 13 nucleotides match TRBD2. The length of the CDR3 is 16 residues. Germline lookup yields CDR1 ENHRY and CDR2 SYGVKD. The V gene end was trimmed by 4 bases and the J gene end by 5 bases; junction bases not matched to a gene: 7. Here the CDR3 DNA reads TGTGCCATCAGTGCCGGACTAGCGGGAGTGTCGGAGACCCAGTACTTC. Translating it yields CAISAGLAGVSETQYF.

This chain uses TRBV5-1 with TRBJ2-4; TRBD2 matches at 8 bases. This CDR3 is built from 16 residues. Losses at the gene ends were 0 bases for V and 8 bases for J; bases not matched to a gene: 10. The V gene's germline CDR1 is SGHRS and CDR2 YFSETQ. CDR3 amino acids: CASSLGARAGGDIQYF. The CDR3 DNA is TGCGCCAGCAGCTTGGGGGCGAGGGCGGGAGGTGACATTCAGTACTTC.

The chain couples TRBV21-1 to TRBJ2-1; the D call TRBD2 from the table was never checked on the DNA. TRBV21-1 has pseudogene status. The CDR3 consists of 17 residues. The CDR3 protein is CASSKIRLAGGPNEQFF. The CDR3 bases are TGTGCCAGCAGCAAGATTAGACTAGCGGGAGGGCCTAATGAGCAGTTCTTC.